This TCR beta chain emerged from a study of blood T cell repertoires in COVID-19. This clone has a handful of counts. Trimming shortened V by 5 bases and J by 3 bases, and 11 bases separated the two germline ends. The CDR3 runs to 12 residues. Germline values: CDR1 SQVTM, CDR2 ANQGSEA. The assay was immunoSEQ multiplex PCR, and TCRdb's table has in-frame clones only and misses some. The data show 150,000 or so clones, roughly 80% seen once. This receptor was obtained from a woman aged 40 to 50 with acute COVID-19. The sample was PBMCs or T cells enriched from blood (not recorded which). This chain uses TRBV29-1 with TRBJ2-7; possible D gene TRBD2, 5 bases. CDR3 protein: CSVLRVGYEQYF. In DNA form, the CDR3 reads TGCAGCGTTCTGAGGGTGGGCTACGAGCAGTACTTC.